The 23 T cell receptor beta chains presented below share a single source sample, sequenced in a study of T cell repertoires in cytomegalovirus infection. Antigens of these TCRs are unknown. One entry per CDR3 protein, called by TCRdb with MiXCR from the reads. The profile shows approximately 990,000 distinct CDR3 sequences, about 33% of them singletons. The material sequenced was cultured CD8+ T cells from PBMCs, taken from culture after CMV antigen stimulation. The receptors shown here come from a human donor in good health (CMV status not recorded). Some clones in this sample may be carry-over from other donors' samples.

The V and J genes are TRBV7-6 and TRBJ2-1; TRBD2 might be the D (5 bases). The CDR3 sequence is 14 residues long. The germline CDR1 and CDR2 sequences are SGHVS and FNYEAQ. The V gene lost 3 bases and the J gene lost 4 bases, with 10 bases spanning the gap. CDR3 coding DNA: TGTGCCAGCAGCTTCTCGGGGAGATACAATGAGCAGTTCTTC. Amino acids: CASSFSGRYNEQFF.

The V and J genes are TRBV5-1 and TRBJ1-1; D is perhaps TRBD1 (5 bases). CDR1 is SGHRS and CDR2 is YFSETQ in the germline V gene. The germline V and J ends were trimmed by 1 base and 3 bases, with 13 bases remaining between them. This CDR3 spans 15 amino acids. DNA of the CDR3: TGCGCCAGCAGCTTGAGCGCGTCGGGGGACACTGAAGCTTTCTTT. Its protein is CASSLSASGDTEAFF.

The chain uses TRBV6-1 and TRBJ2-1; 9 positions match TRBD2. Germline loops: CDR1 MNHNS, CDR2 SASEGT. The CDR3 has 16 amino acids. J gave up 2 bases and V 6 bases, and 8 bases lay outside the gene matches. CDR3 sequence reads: CASSPWGGGAYNEQFF. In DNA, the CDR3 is TGTGCCAGCAGCCCATGGGGCGGGGGGGCCTACAATGAGCAGTTCTTC.

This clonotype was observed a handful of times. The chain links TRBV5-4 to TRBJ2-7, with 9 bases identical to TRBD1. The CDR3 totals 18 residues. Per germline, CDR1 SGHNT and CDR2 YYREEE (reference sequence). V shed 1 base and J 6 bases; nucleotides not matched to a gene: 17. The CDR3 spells CASSLNRGRDREAGEQYV. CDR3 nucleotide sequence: TGTGCCAGCAGCTTGAATAGGGGCCGGGACAGGGAAGCGGGCGAGCAGTACGTC.

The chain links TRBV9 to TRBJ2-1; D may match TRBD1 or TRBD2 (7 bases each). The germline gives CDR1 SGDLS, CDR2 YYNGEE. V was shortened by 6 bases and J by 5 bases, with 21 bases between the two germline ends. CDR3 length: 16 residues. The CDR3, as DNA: TGTGCCAGCATGGGGAGGGGGCCGGAAACACACAATGAGCAGTTCTTC. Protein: CASMGRGPETHNEQFF.

CDR3 loop: CSVLSTGASGYTF. In nucleotides, the CDR3 is TGCAGCGTCCTTTCCACAGGGGCGTCCGGCTACACCTTC. V gene TRBV29-1 combines with J gene TRBJ1-2, with 7 bases that match TRBD1. The CDR3 consists of 13 residues. The junction had 12 bases not matched to a gene; V was cut back by 6 bases and J by 8 bases. Germline CDR1 and CDR2: SQVTM and ANQGSEA.

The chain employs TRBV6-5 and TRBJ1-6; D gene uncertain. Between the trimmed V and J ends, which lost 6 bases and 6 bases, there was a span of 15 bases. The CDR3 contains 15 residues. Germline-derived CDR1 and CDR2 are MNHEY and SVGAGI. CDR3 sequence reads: CASRVMGRVNSPLHF. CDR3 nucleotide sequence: TGTGCCAGCAGGGTCATGGGGAGGGTTAATTCACCCCTCCACTTT.

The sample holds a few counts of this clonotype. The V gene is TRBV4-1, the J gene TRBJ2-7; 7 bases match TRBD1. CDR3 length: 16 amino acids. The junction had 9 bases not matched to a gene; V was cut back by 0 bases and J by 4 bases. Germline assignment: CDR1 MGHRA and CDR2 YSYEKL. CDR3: CASSQDGTAPTYEQYV. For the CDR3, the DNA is TGCGCCAGCAGCCAAGATGGGACAGCCCCGACTTACGAGCAGTACGTC.

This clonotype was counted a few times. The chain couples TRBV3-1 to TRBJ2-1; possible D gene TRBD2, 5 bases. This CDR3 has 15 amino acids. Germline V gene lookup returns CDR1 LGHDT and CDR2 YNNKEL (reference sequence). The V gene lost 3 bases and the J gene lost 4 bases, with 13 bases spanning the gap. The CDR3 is CASSQPSRQYNEQFF. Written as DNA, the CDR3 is TGTGCCAGCAGCCAGCCTAGCCGGCAATACAATGAGCAGTTCTTC.

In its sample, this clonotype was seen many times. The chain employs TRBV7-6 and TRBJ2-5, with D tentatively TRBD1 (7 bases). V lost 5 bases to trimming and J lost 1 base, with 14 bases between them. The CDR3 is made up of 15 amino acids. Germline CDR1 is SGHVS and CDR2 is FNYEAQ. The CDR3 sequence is CASSDDRDSQETQYF. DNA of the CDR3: TGTGCCAGCAGCGACGACAGGGACTCCCAAGAGACCCAGTACTTC.

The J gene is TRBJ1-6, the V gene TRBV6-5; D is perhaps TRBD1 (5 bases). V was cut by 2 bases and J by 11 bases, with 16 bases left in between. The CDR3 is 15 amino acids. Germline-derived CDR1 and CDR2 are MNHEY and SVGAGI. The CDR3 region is CASSYGPIKGAPLHF. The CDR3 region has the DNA TGTGCCAGCAGTTACGGGCCCATCAAAGGGGCACCCCTCCACTTT.

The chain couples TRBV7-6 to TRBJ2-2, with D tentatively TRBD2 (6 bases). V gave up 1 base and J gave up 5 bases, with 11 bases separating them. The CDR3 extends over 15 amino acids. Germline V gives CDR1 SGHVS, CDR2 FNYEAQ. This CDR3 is CASSLGAGGTGELFF. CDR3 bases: TGTGCCAGCAGCTTAGGAGCGGGCGGGACCGGGGAGCTGTTTTTT.

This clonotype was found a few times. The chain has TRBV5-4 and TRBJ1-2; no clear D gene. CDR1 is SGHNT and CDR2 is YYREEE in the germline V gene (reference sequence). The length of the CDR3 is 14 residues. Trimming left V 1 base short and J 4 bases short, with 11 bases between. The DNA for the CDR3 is TGTGCCAGCAGCTTGCCGGACGAGGGCTATGGCTACACCTTC. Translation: CASSLPDEGYGYTF.

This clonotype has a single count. The CDR3 here is CATSATEDTQYF. The CDR3 DNA sequence: TGTGCCACCAGCGCTACAGAGGATACGCAGTATTTT. The chain couples TRBV24-1 to TRBJ2-3; D gene unclear. The CDR3 contains 12 residues. Per germline, CDR1 KGHDR and CDR2 SFDVKD. With 7 bases removed from V and 6 bases from J, the gap between germline ends came to 10 bases.

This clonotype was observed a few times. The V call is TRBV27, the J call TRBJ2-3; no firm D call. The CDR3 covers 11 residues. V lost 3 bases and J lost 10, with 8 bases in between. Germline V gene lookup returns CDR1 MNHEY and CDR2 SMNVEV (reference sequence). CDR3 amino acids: CASSLGDAQYF. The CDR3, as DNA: TGTGCCAGCAGTTTGGGTGACGCGCAGTATTTT.

CDR3 DNA sequence: TGTGCCAGCAGCGCACGGGTAACTGAAGCTTTCTTT. It codes for CASSARVTEAFF. The chain links TRBV7-9 to TRBJ1-1; D remains ambiguous. V lost 5 bases and J lost 5, with 9 bases in between. Germline CDR1 reads SEHNR; CDR2 reads FQNEAQ (reference sequence). CDR3 length: 12 residues. Based on the CDR3 plus reference TRBV7-9 and TRBJ1-1, the full variable domain is DTGVSQNPRHKITKRGQNVTFRCDPISEHNRLYWYRQTLGQGPEFLTYFQNEAQLEKSRLLSDRFSAERPKGSFSTLEIQRTEQGDSAMYLCASSARVTEAFFGQGTRLTVV.

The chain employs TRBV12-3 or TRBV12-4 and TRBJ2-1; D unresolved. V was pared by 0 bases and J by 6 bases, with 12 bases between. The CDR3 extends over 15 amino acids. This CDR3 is CASSLASSSGNEQFF. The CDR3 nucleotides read TGTGCCAGCAGTTTAGCCTCTTCCTCGGGCAATGAGCAGTTCTTC.

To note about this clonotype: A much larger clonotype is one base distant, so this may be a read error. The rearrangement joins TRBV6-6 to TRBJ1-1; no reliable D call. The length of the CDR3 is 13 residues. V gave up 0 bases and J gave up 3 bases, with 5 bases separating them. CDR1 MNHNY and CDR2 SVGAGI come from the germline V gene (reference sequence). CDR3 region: CASSYSRHTEAFF. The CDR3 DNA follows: TGTGCCAGCAGTTACTCGAGGCACACTGAAGCTTTCTTT.

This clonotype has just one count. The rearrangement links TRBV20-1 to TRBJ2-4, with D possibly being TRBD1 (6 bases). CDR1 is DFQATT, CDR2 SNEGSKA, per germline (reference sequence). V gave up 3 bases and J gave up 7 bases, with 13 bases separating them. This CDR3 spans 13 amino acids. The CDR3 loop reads CSARGRGDNIQYF. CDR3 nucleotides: TGCAGTGCTAGGGGCAGGGGAGATAACATTCAGTACTTC.

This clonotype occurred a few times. The CDR3 region is CAISDYYEQYF. The CDR3 coding sequence is TGTGCCATCAGTGACTACTACGAGCAGTACTTC. V usage is TRBV10-3 and J usage is TRBJ2-7, with unresolved D. Germline V gives CDR1 ENHRY, CDR2 SYGVKD. V lost 3 bases, J lost 3 bases, and 3 bases lay in between. The CDR3 covers 11 residues.

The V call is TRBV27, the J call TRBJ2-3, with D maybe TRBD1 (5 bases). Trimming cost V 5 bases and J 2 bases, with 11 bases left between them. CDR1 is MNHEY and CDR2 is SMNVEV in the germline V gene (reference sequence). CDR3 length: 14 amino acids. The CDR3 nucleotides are TGTGCCAGCAGTGAGCAGGGTTACACAGATACGCAGTATTTT. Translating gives CASSEQGYTDTQYF.

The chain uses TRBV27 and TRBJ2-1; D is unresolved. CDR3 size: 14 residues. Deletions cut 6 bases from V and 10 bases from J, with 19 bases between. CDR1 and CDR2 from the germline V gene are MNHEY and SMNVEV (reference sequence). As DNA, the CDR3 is TGTGCCAGCAGGGCATGGGATGGGTCCGGGGAGCAGTTCTTC. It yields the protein CASRAWDGSGEQFF.

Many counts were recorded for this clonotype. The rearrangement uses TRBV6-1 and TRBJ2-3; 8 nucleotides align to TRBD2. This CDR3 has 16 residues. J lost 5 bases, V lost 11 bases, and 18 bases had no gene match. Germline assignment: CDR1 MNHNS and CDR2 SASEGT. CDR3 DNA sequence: TGTGCCGGACGACTTTATGCGGGGGGAACACAAGATACGCAGTATTTT. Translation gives CAGRLYAGGTQDTQYF.